The clone carrying this T cell receptor beta chain occurred a few times. Antigen unknown. The data are from a study of early T cells in non-severe SARS-CoV-2 infection. Study context: Sequencing input comprised bulk RNA from unsorted whole blood; chain pairing was not available. Study results and caveats: The VDJdb matching leaned toward anti-spike CD8 responses and overlooked private and CD4 specificities.

The CDR3 loop spans 18 amino acids. Germline CDR1 SNHLY, CDR2 FYNNEI. J gave up 0 bases and V 4 bases, and 6 bases lay outside the gene matches. Separate cDNA molecules each had unique molecular identifiers attached to them. TCRdb fed the 5' RACE reads into MiXCR, producing one record per CDR3 protein. This sample has about 46,000 distinct CDR3 sequences; roughly 5.7% occur once, and the top ten carry roughly 5.2%. This receptor was identified in an adult who was a healthcare worker with PCR-confirmed SARS-CoV-2 infection or an uninfected control (not recorded which). This sample comprised whole blood, obtained at baseline. V is TRBV2 and J is TRBJ2-2; 12 positions agree with TRBD2. The CDR3 coding sequence is TGTGCCAGCAGTGTCAGGACTAGCGGGGTATCGAACACCGGGGAGCTGTTTTTT. It codes for CASSVRTSGVSNTGELFF.